This T cell receptor (beta chain) is drawn from a study of T cells after posttransplantation cyclophosphamide. The V gene's germline CDR1 is SGHDT and CDR2 YYEEEE. This CDR3 is 11 amino acids long. V lost 4 bases and J 6 bases, leaving 5 bases between the germline ends. Study conclusions and caveats: Recipient CMV seropositivity and CMV reactivation strongly tracked TRB clonality.

Measured with immunoSEQ multiplex PCR; TCRdb has only the in-frame clones, and not every one. This sample has over 7,500 clones, with roughly 98% found just once. Remarks on this clone: The target antigen is unknown.

This receptor was obtained from a man aged 45-60 years in good health, CMV-negative, and a related stem cell transplant donor. Sequenced input: naive CD8+ T cells sorted from PBMCs. This chain links TRBV5-6 with TRBJ2-1, with D unclear. CDR3 DNA: TGTGCCAGCAGCCGGAGCAATGAGCAGTTCTTC. This gives the protein CASSRSNEQFF.